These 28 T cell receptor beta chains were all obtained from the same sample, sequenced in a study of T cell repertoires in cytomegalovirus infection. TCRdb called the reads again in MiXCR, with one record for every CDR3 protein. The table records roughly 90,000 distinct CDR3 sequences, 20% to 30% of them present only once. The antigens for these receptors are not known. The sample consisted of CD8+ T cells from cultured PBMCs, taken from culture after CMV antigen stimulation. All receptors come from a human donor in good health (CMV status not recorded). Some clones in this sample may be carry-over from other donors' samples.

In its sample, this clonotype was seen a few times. CDR3 in DNA: TGTGCCAGCAGTTTAGCCGGGACAGGGCCCTACAATGAGCAGTTCTTC. Residues: CASSLAGTGPYNEQFF. This sequence joins TRBV27 and TRBJ2-1; 9 bases are a match to TRBD1. Germline CDR1 reads MNHEY; CDR2 reads SMNVEV (reference sequence). This CDR3 spans 16 amino acids. Trimming cost V 2 bases and J 2 bases; bases outside gene matches: 4.

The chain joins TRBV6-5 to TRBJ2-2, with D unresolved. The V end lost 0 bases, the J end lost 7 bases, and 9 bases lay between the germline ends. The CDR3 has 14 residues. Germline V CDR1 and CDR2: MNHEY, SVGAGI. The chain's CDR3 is CASSYSIGFGELFF. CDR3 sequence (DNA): TGTGCCAGCAGTTACTCCATCGGTTTCGGGGAGCTGTTTTTT.

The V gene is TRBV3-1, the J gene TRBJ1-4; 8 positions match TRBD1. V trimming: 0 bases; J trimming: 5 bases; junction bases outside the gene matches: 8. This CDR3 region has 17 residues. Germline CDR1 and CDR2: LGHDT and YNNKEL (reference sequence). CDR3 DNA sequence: TGTGCCAGCAGCCAAGAAAGAGGGGGGGACAGGAATGAAAAACTGTTTTTT. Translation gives CASSQERGGDRNEKLFF.

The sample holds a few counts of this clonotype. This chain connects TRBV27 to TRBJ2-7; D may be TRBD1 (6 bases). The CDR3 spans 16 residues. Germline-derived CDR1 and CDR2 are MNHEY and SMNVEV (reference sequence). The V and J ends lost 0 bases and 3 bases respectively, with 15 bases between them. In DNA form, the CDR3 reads TGTGCCAGCAGTTTATCGGTCGGGCAGGGGTTCTACGAGCAGTACTTC. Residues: CASSLSVGQGFYEQYF.

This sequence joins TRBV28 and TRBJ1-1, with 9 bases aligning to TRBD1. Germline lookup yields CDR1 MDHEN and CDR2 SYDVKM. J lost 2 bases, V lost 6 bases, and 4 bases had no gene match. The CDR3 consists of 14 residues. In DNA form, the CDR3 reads TGTGCCAGCAGGGGGGACAGGGAAAACACTGAAGCTTTCTTT. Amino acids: CASRGDRENTEAFF.

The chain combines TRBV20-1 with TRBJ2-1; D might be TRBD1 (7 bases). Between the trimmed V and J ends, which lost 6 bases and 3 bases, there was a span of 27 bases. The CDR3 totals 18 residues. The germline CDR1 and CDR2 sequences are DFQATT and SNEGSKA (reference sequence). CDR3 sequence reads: CSASGGTDVFDFYNEQFF. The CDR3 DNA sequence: TGCAGTGCCTCAGGCGGGACAGACGTATTTGACTTCTACAATGAGCAGTTCTTC.

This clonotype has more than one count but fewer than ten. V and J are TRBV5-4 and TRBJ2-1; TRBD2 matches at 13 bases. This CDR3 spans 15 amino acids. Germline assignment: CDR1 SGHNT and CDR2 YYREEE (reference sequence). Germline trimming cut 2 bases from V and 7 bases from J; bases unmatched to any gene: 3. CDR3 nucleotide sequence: TGTGCCAGCAGCTTTACTAGCGGGGGGGCGAATGAGCAGTTCTTC. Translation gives CASSFTSGGANEQFF. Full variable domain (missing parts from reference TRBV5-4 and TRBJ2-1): ETGVTQSPTHLIKTRGQQVTLRCSSQSGHNTVSWYQQALGQGPQFIFQYYREEENGRGNFPPRFSGLQFPNYSSELNVNALELDDSALYLCASSFTSGGANEQFFGPGTRLTVL.

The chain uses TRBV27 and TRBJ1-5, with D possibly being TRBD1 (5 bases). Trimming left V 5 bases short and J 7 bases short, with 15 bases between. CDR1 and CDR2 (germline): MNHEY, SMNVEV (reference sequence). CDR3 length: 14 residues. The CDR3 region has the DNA TGTGCCAGCAGTGCTACAGGTACCTCGCAGCCCCAGCATTTT. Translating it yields CASSATGTSQPQHF.

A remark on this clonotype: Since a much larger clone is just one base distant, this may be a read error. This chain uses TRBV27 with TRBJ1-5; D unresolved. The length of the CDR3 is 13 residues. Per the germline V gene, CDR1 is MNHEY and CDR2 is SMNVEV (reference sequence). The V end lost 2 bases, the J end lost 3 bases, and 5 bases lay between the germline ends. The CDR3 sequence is CASSLDYNQPQHF. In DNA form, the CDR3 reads TGTGCCAGCAGTTTAGATTACAATCAGCCCCAGCATTTT.

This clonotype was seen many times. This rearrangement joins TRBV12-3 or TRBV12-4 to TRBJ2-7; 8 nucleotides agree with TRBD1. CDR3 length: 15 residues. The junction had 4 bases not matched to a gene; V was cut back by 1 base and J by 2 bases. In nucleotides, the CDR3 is TGTGCCAGCAGTTTAGTGACAGGGGAAGCCTACGAGCAGTACTTC. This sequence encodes CASSLVTGEAYEQYF.

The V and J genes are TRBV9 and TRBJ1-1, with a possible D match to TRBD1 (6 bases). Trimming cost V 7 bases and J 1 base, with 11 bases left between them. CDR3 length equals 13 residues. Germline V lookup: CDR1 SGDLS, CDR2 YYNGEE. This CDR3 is CASSETGNTEAFF. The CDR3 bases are TGTGCCAGCTCCGAGACAGGGAACACTGAAGCTTTCTTT.

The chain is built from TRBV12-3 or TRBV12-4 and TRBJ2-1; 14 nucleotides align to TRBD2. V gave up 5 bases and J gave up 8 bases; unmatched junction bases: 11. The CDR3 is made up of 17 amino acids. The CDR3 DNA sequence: TGTGCCAGCAGTCCGGGACTAGCGGGGGCCCCAGGGGATGAGCAGTTCTTC. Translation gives CASSPGLAGAPGDEQFF.

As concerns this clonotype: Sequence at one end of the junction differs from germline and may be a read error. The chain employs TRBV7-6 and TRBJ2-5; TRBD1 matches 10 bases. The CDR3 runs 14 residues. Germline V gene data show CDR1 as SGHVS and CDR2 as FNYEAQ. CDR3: CASTPGQGMETQYF. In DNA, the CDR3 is TGTGCTAGCACTCCGGGACAGGGGATGGAGACCCAGTACTTC. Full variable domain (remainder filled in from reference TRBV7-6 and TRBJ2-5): GAGVSQSPRYKVTKRGQDVALRCDPISGHVSLYWYRQALGQGPEFLTYFNYEAQQDKSGLPNDRFSAERPEGSISTLTIQRTEQRDSAMYRCASTPGQGMETQYFGPGTRLLVL.

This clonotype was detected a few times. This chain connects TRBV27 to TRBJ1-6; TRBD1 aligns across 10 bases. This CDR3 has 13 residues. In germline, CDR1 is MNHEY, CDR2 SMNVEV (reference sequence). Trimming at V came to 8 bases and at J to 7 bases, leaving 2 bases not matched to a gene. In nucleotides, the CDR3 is TGTGCCAGCGGGGACAGGGGAAATTCACCCCTCCACTTT. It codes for CASGDRGNSPLHF.

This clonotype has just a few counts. The CDR3 DNA is TGCGCCAGCAGCCAAGCGCCGGGAGACGTCGATGAGCAGTTCTTC. Amino acids: CASSQAPGDVDEQFF. The chain uses TRBV4-3 and TRBJ2-1; possibly TRBD2 for D (6 bases). Per the germline V gene, CDR1 is LGHNA and CDR2 is YSLEER. The CDR3 runs 15 residues. V shed 1 base and J shed 8 bases, with 15 bases lying between them.

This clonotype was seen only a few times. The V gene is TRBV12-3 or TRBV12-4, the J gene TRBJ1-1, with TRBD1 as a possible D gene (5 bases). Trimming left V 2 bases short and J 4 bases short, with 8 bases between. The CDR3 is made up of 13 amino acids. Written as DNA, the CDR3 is TGTGCCAGCAGTTTAACAGGACCCACTGAAGCTTTCTTT. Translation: CASSLTGPTEAFF.

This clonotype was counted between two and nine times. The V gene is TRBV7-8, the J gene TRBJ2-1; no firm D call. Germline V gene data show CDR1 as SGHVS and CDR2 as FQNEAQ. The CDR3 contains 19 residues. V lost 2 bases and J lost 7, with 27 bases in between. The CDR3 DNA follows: TGTGCCAGCAGCTTATCAATAGGCGGCATAGTAGGAGAGCTTAATGAGCAGTTCTTC. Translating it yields CASSLSIGGIVGELNEQFF.

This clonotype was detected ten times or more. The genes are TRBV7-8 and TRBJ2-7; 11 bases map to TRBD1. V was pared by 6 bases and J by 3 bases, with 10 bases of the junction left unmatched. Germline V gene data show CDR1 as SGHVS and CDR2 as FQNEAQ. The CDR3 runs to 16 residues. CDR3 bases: TGTGCCAGCAGACCGCTGGCCGGGACAGGGGGCTACGAGCAGTACTTC. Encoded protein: CASRPLAGTGGYEQYF. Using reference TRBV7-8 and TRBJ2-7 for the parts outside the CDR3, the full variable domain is GAGVSQSPRYKVAKRGQDVALRCDPISGHVSLFWYQQALGQGPEFLTYFQNEAQLDKSGLPSDRFFAERPEGSVSTLKIQRTQQEDSAVYLCASRPLAGTGGYEQYFGPGTRLTVT.

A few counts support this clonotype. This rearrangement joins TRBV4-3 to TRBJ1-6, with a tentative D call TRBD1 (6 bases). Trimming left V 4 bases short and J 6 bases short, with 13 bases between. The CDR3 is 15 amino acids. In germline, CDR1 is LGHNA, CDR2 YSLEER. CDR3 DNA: TGCGCCAGCAGCCTAACCCGGACAGCTAATTCACCCCTCCACTTT. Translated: CASSLTRTANSPLHF.

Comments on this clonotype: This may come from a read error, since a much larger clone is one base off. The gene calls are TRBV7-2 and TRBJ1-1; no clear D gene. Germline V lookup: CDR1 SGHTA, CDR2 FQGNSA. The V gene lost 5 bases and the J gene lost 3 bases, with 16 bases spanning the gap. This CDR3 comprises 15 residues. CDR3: CASSPVDRRHTEAFF. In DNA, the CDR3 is TGTGCCAGCAGCCCTGTGGACCGAAGGCACACTGAAGCTTTCTTT.

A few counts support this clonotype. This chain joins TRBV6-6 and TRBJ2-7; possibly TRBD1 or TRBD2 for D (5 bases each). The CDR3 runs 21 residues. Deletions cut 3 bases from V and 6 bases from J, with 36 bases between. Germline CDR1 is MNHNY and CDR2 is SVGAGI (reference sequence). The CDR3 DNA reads TGTGCCAGCAGTTATGGAGTTGCTAAAGTCCGGGACCTCGGGTCTCTCTCCGAGCAGTACTTC. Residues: CASSYGVAKVRDLGSLSEQYF.

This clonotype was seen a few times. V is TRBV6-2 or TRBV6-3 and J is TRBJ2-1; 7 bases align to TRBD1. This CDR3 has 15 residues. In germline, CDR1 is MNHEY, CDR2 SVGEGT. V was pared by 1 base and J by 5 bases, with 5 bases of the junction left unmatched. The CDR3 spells CASSYYRGSHNEQFF. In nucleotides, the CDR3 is TGTGCCAGCAGTTACTACAGGGGATCGCACAATGAGCAGTTCTTC.

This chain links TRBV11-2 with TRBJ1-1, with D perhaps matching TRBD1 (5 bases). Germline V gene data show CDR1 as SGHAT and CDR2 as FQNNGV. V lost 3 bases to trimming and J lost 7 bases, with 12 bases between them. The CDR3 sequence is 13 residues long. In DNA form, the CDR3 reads TGTGCCAGCAGCTTGAGATTCGGACATGAAGCTTTCTTT. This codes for CASSLRFGHEAFF.

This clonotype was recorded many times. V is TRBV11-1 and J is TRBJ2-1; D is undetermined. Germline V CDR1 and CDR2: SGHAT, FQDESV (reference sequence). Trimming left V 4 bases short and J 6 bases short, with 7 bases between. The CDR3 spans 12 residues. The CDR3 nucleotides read TGTGCCAGCAGCTATGGCGGCAATGAGCAGTTCTTC. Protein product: CASSYGGNEQFF.

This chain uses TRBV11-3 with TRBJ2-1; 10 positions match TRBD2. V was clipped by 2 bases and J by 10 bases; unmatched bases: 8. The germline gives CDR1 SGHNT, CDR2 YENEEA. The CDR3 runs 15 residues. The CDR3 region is CASSLRSGGAPEQFF. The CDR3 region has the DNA TGTGCCAGCAGCTTAAGAAGCGGGGGGGCGCCCGAGCAGTTCTTC.

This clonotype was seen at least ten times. As DNA, the CDR3 is TGTGCCAGCAGCTTAGCCGGGGGGACAGATACGCAGTATTTT. It specifies CASSLAGGTDTQYF. This chain connects TRBV7-6 to TRBJ2-3; 7 bases agree with TRBD2. The CDR3 sequence is 14 residues long. Germline V gene sequence: CDR1 SGHVS, CDR2 FNYEAQ. Unmatched junction bases numbered 0, after V lost 0 bases and J lost 3 bases.

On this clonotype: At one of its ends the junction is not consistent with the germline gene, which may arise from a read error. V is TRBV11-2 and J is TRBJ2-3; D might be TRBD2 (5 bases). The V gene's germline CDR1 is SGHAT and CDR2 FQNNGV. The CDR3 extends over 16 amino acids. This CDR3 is CASSPPSGRFSDAQYF. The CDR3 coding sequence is TGTGCCAGCAGCCCCCCCAGCGGCCGATTCTCAGATGCGCAGTATTTT.

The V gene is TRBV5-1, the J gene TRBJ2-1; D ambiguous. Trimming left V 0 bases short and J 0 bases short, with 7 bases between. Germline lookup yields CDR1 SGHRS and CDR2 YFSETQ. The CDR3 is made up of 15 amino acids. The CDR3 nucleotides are TGCGCCAGCAGCTTGGGGAGCACCTCCTACAATGAGCAGTTCTTC. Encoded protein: CASSLGSTSYNEQFF.